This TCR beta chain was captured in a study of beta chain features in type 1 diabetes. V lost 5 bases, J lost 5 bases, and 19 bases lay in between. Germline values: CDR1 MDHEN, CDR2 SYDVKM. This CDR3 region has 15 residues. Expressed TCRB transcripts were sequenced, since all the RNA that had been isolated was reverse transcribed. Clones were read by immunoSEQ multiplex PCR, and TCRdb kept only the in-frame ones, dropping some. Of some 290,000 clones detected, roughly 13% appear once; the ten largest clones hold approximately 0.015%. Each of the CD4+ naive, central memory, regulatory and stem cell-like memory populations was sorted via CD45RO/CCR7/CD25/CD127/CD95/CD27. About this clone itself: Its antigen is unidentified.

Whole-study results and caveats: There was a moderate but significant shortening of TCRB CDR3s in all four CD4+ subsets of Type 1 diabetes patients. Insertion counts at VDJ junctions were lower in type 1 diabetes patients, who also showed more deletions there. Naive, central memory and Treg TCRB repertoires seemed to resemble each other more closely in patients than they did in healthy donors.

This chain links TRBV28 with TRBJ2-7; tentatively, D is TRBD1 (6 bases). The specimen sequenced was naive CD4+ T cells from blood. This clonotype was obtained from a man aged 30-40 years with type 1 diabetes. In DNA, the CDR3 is TGTGCCAGCAGTCACCAAAAAACAGGGTTAGACGAGCAGTACTTC. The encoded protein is CASSHQKTGLDEQYF. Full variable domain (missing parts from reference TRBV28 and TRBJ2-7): DVKVTQSSRYLVKRTGEKVFLECVQDMDHENMFWYRQDPGLGLRLIYFSYDVKMKEKGDIPEGYSVSREKKERFSLILESASTNQTSMYLCASSHQKTGLDEQYFGPGTRLTVT.